A selection of T cell receptor beta chains follows, all from one sample in a study of OX40 agonist ivuxolimab in advanced cancers. Generated by immunoSEQ multiplex PCR, the TCRdb table keeps only in-frame clones and is missing some. The data contain tens of thousands of clones, about 89% of them singletons. The starting material was CD4+ or CD8+ T cells sorted from blood, obtained in a trial of the OX40 agonist ivuxolimab. These receptors all come from an adult with an advanced solid tumor such as melanoma, head and neck, liver or kidney cancer. Each CDR3 is given with its conserved first and last residue. The D gene is left open where the match is weak. Clone size is given for some rows only: seen once, a few or many times, or a class if the clone is expanded.

>TRBJ2-7|TRBV2|.|.
CASSEGIYEQYF
TGTGCCAGCAGTGAAGGTATCTACGAGCAGTACTTC
>TRBJ1-4|TRBV28|.|TRBD1
CASSSGQGGEKLFF
TGTGCCAGCAGTTCTGGACAGGGTGGGGAAAAACTGTTTTTT
>TRBJ2-2|TRBV19|.|.
CASSPGTATGELFF
TGTGCCAGTAGCCCCGGGACGGCCACCGGGGAGCTGTTTTTT
>TRBJ2-2|TRBV10-3|.|TRBD2
CAISESVAGGRAAGELFF
TGTGCCATCAGTGAGTCCGTAGCGGGAGGGCGGGCCGCCGGGGAGCTGTTTTTT
>TRBJ2-5|TRBV7-2|.|TRBD2
CASSLGLAGDAETQYF
TGTGCCAGCAGCTTAGGGCTAGCGGGAGACGCTGAGACCCAGTACTTC
>TRBJ1-4|TRBV6-1|.|.
CASRMGVATNEKLFF
TGTGCCAGCAGGATGGGGGTTGCAACTAATGAAAAACTGTTTTTT
>TRBJ1-2|TRBV2|.|.
CASRRAFIGYTF
TGTGCCAGCAGGAGGGCTTTCATAGGCTACACCTTC
>TRBJ2-3|TRBV19|.|TRBD2
CASRQGLALADTQYF
TGTGCCAGTAGACAGGGACTAGCATTGGCAGATACGCAGTATTTT
>TRBJ2-2|TRBV15|.|TRBD2
CATSDPRGGMDDTGELFF
TGTGCCACCAGCGACCCCCGCGGGGGTATGGATGACACCGGGGAGCTGTTTTTT
>TRBJ2-5|TRBV6-1|.|.
CASSAGDGVETQYF
TGTGCCAGCAGTGCAGGGGACGGAGTAGAGACCCAGTACTTC
>TRBJ1-2|TRBV5-1|.|.
CASSLDAGRLDGYTF
TGCGCCAGCAGCTTGGACGCGGGGCGGCTCGATGGCTACACCTTC
>TRBJ2-3|TRBV14|.|.
CASSQVGPRQYF
TGTGCCAGCAGCCAAGTAGGCCCCAGGCAGTATTTT
>TRBJ1-5|TRBV19|.|TRBD1
CASGRNGQGGNQPQHF
TGTGCCAGTGGCCGTAACGGACAGGGAGGCAATCAGCCCCAGCATTTT
>TRBJ1-1|TRBV28|.|TRBD1
CASSRGDRDTEAFF
TGTGCCAGCAGCCGGGGGGACAGGGACACTGAAGCTTTCTTT
>TRBJ1-1|TRBV30|.|.
CARTLEAGTEAFF
TGTGCCCGGACCCTGGAGGCGGGGACTGAAGCTTTCTTT
>TRBJ2-7|TRBV28|.|TRBD2
CASSSPLAGVGGQYF
TGTGCCAGCAGTTCCCCCCTGGCGGGAGTTGGCGGGCAGTACTTC
>TRBJ2-2|TRBV4-1|.|.
CASSPQIQGAGELFF
TGCGCCAGCAGCCCCCAAATCCAGGGTGCCGGGGAGCTGTTTTTT
>TRBJ2-5|TRBV7-2|.|TRBD2
CASTLSGGYNQETQYF
TGTGCCAGCACCCTATCCGGGGGGTATAACCAAGAGACCCAGTACTTC
>TRBJ2-7|TRBV6-6|.|.
CASSARADRYEQYF
TGTGCCAGCAGTGCCCGGGCGGACCGCTACGAGCAGTACTTC
>TRBJ2-3|TRBV9|.|.
CASSVAGDTQYF
TGTGCCAGCAGCGTAGCGGGAGATACGCAGTATTTT
>TRBJ1-2|TRBV27|many|.
CASSRAGSNYGYTF
TGTGCCAGCAGTAGGGCAGGCAGTAACTATGGCTACACCTTC
>TRBJ2-2|TRBV11-3|.|.
CASSLRSSWDTGELFF
TGTGCCAGCAGCCTGAGGAGTAGTTGGGACACCGGGGAGCTGTTTTTT
>TRBJ1-5|TRBV13|.|.
CASSLRNNNQPQHF
TGTGCCAGCAGCTTACGGAACAATAATCAGCCCCAGCATTTT
>TRBJ1-5|TRBV7-9|.|TRBD1
CASSSRGDSSNQPQHF
TGTGCCAGCAGCTCCCGGGGGGACAGTAGCAATCAGCCCCAGCATTTT
>TRBJ2-7|TRBV29-1|.|.
CSVGGFFEQYF
TGCAGCGTTGGAGGCTTCTTCGAGCAGTACTTC
>TRBJ2-1|TRBV7-6|.|.
CASSLGGLAVGSYNEQFF
TGTGCCAGCAGCTTAGGGGGGTTAGCCGTTGGCTCCTACAATGAGCAGTTCTTC
>TRBJ1-1|TRBV7-9|.|.
CASSSTEAFF
TGTGCCAGCAGCTCAACTGAAGCTTTCTTT
>TRBJ2-3|TRBV27|.|.
CASSLSTGRSTDTQYF
TGTGCCAGCAGTTTATCCACGGGACGGAGCACAGATACGCAGTATTTT
>TRBJ2-2|TRBV7-9|.|.
CASDRWGGFTGELFF
TGTGCCAGCGACCGATGGGGTGGCTTCACCGGGGAGCTGTTTTTT
>TRBJ2-3|TRBV6-5|.|.
CASSLKRGTDTQYF
TGTGCCAGCAGTTTGAAGCGGGGCACAGATACGCAGTATTTT
>TRBJ2-7|TRBV7-2|.|.
CASSLGTGLAQNSYEQYF
TGTGCCAGCAGCTTGGGTACGGGGCTAGCTCAAAACTCCTACGAGCAGTACTTC
>TRBJ2-7|TRBV7-2|.|TRBD1
CASSSGQGVDEQYF
TGTGCCAGCAGCTCGGGACAGGGGGTTGACGAGCAGTACTTC
>TRBJ2-1|TRBV11-3|.|.
CASSRLESSYNEQFF
TGTGCCAGCAGCCGCCTAGAGAGCTCCTACAATGAGCAGTTCTTC
>TRBJ1-5|TRBV18|.|.
CASSRTDSNQPQHF
TGTGCCAGCTCAAGGACAGACAGCAATCAGCCCCAGCATTTT
>TRBJ1-4|TRBV5-1|.|.
CASRGGTGGEKLFF
TGCGCCAGCAGAGGTGGGACGGGAGGTGAAAAACTGTTTTTT
>TRBJ2-4|TRBV30|.|.
CAWMVAGKNIQYF
TGTGCCTGGATGGTGGCCGGCAAAAACATTCAGTACTTC
>TRBJ2-5|TRBV5-4|.|.
CASSPRTEGGETQYF
TGTGCCAGCAGCCCCCGGACAGAGGGCGGGGAGACCCAGTACTTC
>TRBJ2-7|TRBV19|.|TRBD2
CASAQHGTSGSYEQYF
TGTGCCAGTGCGCAACACGGGACTAGCGGGTCCTACGAGCAGTACTTC
>TRBJ2-5|TRBV25-1|.|TRBD2
CASSEYELANQETQYF
TGTGCCAGCAGTGAATATGAACTAGCGAACCAAGAGACCCAGTACTTC
>TRBJ1-5|TRBV27|.|TRBD1
CASGAGTDVNQPQHF
TGTGCCAGCGGCGCCGGGACAGATGTCAATCAGCCCCAGCATTTT
>TRBJ2-7|TRBV6-6|.|.
CASSSGAEQYF
TGTGCCAGCAGTTCTGGGGCCGAGCAGTACTTC
>TRBJ1-1|TRBV7-8|.|.
CASSFPGYTEAFF
TGTGCCAGCAGCTTCCCGGGATACACTGAAGCTTTCTTT
>TRBJ2-7|TRBV5-1|.|.
CASAYEQYF
TGCGCCAGCGCCTACGAGCAGTACTTC
>TRBJ2-7|TRBV5-5|.|TRBD1
CASSSRDREGYEQYF
TGTGCCAGCAGCAGCCGGGACAGGGAAGGCTACGAGCAGTACTTC
>TRBJ2-6|TRBV27|.|.
CASTLTKTGANVLTF
TGTGCCAGCACCCTGACCAAGACTGGGGCCAACGTCCTGACTTTC
>TRBJ1-2|TRBV6-5|.|TRBD1
CASSRDRAKGNGYTF
TGTGCCAGCAGTCGTGACAGGGCAAAAGGGAATGGCTACACCTTC
>TRBJ1-1|TRBV2|.|.
CASILRGTGMNTEAFF
TGTGCCAGCATCCTGAGGGGGACGGGGATGAACACTGAAGCTTTCTTT
>TRBJ2-7|TRBV10-1|.|TRBD1
CAINYGGQGLLFSYEQYF
TGCGCCATCAATTACGGGGGACAGGGGCTTCTATTCTCCTACGAGCAGTACTTC
>TRBJ2-1|TRBV11-3|.|.
CASSLVAASYNEQFF
TGTGCCAGCAGCTTAGTGGCAGCCTCCTACAATGAGCAGTTCTTC
>TRBJ2-7|TRBV19|.|TRBD2
CASSISGSTGYEQYF
TGTGCCAGTAGTATAAGCGGGAGTACAGGGTACGAGCAGTACTTC
>TRBJ2-4|TRBV18|.|.
CASRSQGNKNIQYF
TGTGCCAGCCGAAGTCAGGGGAACAAAAACATTCAGTACTTC
>TRBJ2-1|TRBV6-6|once|.
CASSYWSYREQFF
TGTGCCAGCAGTTACTGGAGCTATCGGGAGCAGTTCTTC